The 10 T cell receptor beta chains listed next were all sequenced from one sample in a study of T cells after yellow fever vaccination. TCRdb passed the 5' RACE reads through MiXCR, listing each CDR3 protein once. The table has around 500,000 distinct CDR3 sequences, just over 20% seen once; the top ten hold about 15%. Sequencing used PBMCs, obtained approximately 22 days after the first yellow fever vaccination. Receptors originate from a man between 18 and 35 years old who received the YFV17D yellow fever vaccine.

V usage is TRBV7-8 and J usage is TRBJ2-3; 12 bases map to TRBD2. The V gene's germline CDR1 is SGHVS and CDR2 FQNEAQ. Losses at the gene ends were 5 bases for V and 5 bases for J; bases not matched to a gene: 8. This CDR3 has 16 residues. CDR3 in amino acids: CASSRPTSGGVDTQYF. CDR3 in DNA: TGTGCCAGCAGCCGGCCGACTAGCGGGGGAGTAGATACGCAGTATTTT.

V is TRBV7-9 and J is TRBJ2-5, with D perhaps assigned TRBD1 or TRBD2 (5 bases each). The germline V gene has CDR1 SEHNR and CDR2 FQNEAQ (reference sequence). Trimming stripped 1 base from V and 11 bases from J, with 14 bases between. CDR3 length: 13 residues. CDR3 sequence (DNA): TGTGCCAGCAGCTTAGATGGGACCCCTGAACAGTACTTC. Amino acids: CASSLDGTPEQYF.

This chain uses TRBV5-1 with TRBJ2-3; the D call may be TRBD1 or TRBD2 (5 bases each). V was cut by 4 bases and J by 0 bases, with 15 bases left in between. The CDR3 length is 16 residues. Germline values: CDR1 SGHRS, CDR2 YFSETQ. In DNA form, the CDR3 reads TGCGCCAGCAGCGCCGGGACGGATAGCAGCACAGATACGCAGTATTTT. Amino acid sequence: CASSAGTDSSTDTQYF.

This sequence joins TRBV20-1 and TRBJ1-2; no reliable D call. CDR3 length equals 11 residues. The V end was cut by 8 bases, the J end by 2 bases, with 9 bases between. The germline V gene encodes CDR1 DFQATT and CDR2 SNEGSKA (reference sequence). CDR3 coding DNA: TGCAGTCAACCTACAAACTATGGCTACACCTTC. Its protein is CSQPTNYGYTF.

The chain joins TRBV5-1 to TRBJ1-4, with TRBD1 matching 9 bases. Per the germline V gene, CDR1 is SGHRS and CDR2 is YFSETQ. The trim removed 4 bases at V and 8 bases at J, leaving 9 bases unmatched. There are 15 residues in the CDR3. Here the CDR3 reads CASSTLGQGREKLFF. CDR3 sequence (DNA): TGCGCCAGCAGCACTCTGGGACAGGGTCGCGAAAAACTGTTTTTT.

J is TRBJ2-7 and V is TRBV7-9; unclear D gene. Between the trimmed V and J ends, which lost 0 bases and 3 bases, there was a span of 9 bases. Germline V gene lookup returns CDR1 SEHNR and CDR2 FQNEAQ (reference sequence). This CDR3 contains 14 residues. Here the CDR3 reads CASSLAGRNYEQYF. The DNA of the CDR3 is TGTGCCAGCAGCTTAGCAGGGCGGAACTACGAGCAGTACTTC.

The rearrangement uses TRBV20-1 and TRBJ2-1; 9 nucleotides agree with TRBD2. Looked up from germline, CDR1 is DFQATT and CDR2 is SNEGSKA (reference sequence). CDR3 length: 13 residues. Here the CDR3 reads CSPNWAGGNEQFF. The CDR3 region has the DNA TGCAGCCCCAACTGGGCGGGGGGGAATGAGCAGTTCTTC.

The V and J genes are TRBV7-2 and TRBJ1-6; TRBD1 matches at 7 bases. Germline CDR1 is SGHTA and CDR2 is FQGNSA. Trimming removed 5 bases from V and 8 bases from J; junction bases left unmatched: 6. The CDR3 has 14 residues. CDR3 nucleotide sequence: TGTGCCAGCAGCATTGACAGGGAATATTCACCCCTCCACTTT. This codes for CASSIDREYSPLHF.

The V and J genes are TRBV7-2 and TRBJ1-1, with TRBD1 as a possible D gene (5 bases). The CDR3 loop spans 12 amino acids. V lost 6 bases, J lost 4 bases, and 9 bases lay in between. The germline gives CDR1 SGHTA, CDR2 FQGNSA. CDR3 sequence (DNA): TGTGCCAGCAGTGCAGGGTTCACTGAAGCTTTCTTT. Amino acid sequence: CASSAGFTEAFF.

The sample holds many counts of this clonotype. The V call is TRBV1, the J call TRBJ2-1; no DNA check was done on the table's D call, TRBD2. TRBV1 is a known pseudogene. This CDR3 comprises 19 residues. The CDR3 DNA reads TGCACCAGCAGCCAAGAAACTAGCGGGGGGGCGAGCTCCTACAATGAGCAGTTCTTC. Translated: CTSSQETSGGASSYNEQFF.